These 32 T cell receptor beta chains came from one sample sequenced in a study of siplizumab effects on memory and regulatory T cells. Sequencing was performed with immunoSEQ multiplex PCR; in TCRdb, only in-frame clones are kept and a portion is missing. The profile shows 12,000 or so clones, 30% to 50% of them singletons. Cells from the mixed lymphocyte reaction were cocultured for about six days at 37°C. These receptors have no known antigen. Sequenced material: CFSE-low (dividing) CD8+ T cells sorted from an allogeneic mixed lymphocyte reaction. The receptors stem from a human donor in good health; the cells came from an allogeneic mixed lymphocyte reaction.

This clone came up many times. The chain recombines TRBV29-1 with TRBJ2-7, with 16 bases identical to TRBD2. CDR1 SQVTM and CDR2 ANQGSEA come from the germline V gene. The CDR3 consists of 16 residues. The ends lost 6 bases at V and 4 bases at J; junction bases unmatched: 9. CDR3 sequence: CSVVGTSGGADYEQYF. CDR3 nucleotide sequence: TGCAGCGTAGTCGGGACTAGCGGGGGGGCGGATTACGAGCAGTACTTC.

The rearrangement links TRBV19 to TRBJ1-1; D is unresolved. The CDR3 loop spans 16 amino acids. V lost 3 bases to trimming and J lost 4 bases, with 18 bases between them. Germline V gene sequence: CDR1 LNHDA, CDR2 SQIVND (reference sequence). The CDR3 protein is CASSIVHRGEGTEAFF. In DNA, the CDR3 is TGTGCCAGTAGTATCGTGCACCGGGGTGAGGGCACTGAAGCTTTCTTT.

As regards this clone: Possible read error: a much larger clone is one base away. The chain uses TRBV13 and TRBJ1-3, with D perhaps TRBD1 (5 bases). Germline V lookup: CDR1 PRHDT, CDR2 FYEKMQ (reference sequence). The CDR3 sequence is 16 residues long. V lost 5 bases and J lost 4, with 18 bases in between. CDR3 protein: CASSPSLGLGGNTIYF. For the CDR3, the DNA is TGTGCCAGCAGCCCAAGTCTGGGGCTAGGAGGAAACACCATATATTTT.

This clone came up a few times. The J gene is TRBJ1-1, the V gene TRBV19; 8 nucleotides match TRBD1. CDR3 length: 14 amino acids. The V segment lost 0 bases and the J segment 9 bases; nucleotides outside the gene matches: 6. Germline-derived CDR1 and CDR2 are LNHDA and SQIVND (reference sequence). In nucleotides, the CDR3 is TGTGCCAGTAGTATAGAGGGCCTCAGGGGGCAAGCTTTCTTT. The encoded protein is CASSIEGLRGQAFF.

This clone qualifies as medium-sized. This chain joins TRBV19 and TRBJ2-3; TRBD2 matches at 8 bases. The CDR3 length is 18 residues. The V and J ends lost 4 bases and 1 base, in that order; junction bases with no gene match: 13. Per the germline V gene, CDR1 is LNHDA and CDR2 is SQIVND (reference sequence). In DNA, the CDR3 is TGTGCCAGTAGTAAATGGTCGAGGCTAGCGGGCCGCACAGATACGCAGTATTTT. Its translation: CASSKWSRLAGRTDTQYF.

In this sample, this clone turned up once. This chain joins TRBV27 and TRBJ2-3; 13 bases align to TRBD2. Germline loops: CDR1 MNHEY, CDR2 SMNVEV (reference sequence). V dropped 4 bases and J dropped 2; count of bases not matched to a gene: 6. CDR3 length: 17 residues. The CDR3 nucleotides read TGTGCCAGCAGTTCCCTTGGACTAGCGGGGGCCACAGATACGCAGTATTTT. Encoded protein: CASSSLGLAGATDTQYF.

The V and J genes are TRBV7-8 and TRBJ1-5; D is uncertain. The germline V gene encodes CDR1 SGHVS and CDR2 FQNEAQ. There are 14 residues in the CDR3. Between the trimmed V and J ends, which lost 1 base and 7 bases, there was a span of 11 bases. The CDR3 region is CASSLVSGKQPQHF. Here the CDR3 DNA reads TGTGCCAGCAGCTTAGTATCGGGGAAGCAGCCCCAGCATTTT. Full variable domain (missing parts from reference TRBV7-8 and TRBJ1-5): GAGVSQSPRYKVAKRGQDVALRCDPISGHVSLFWYQQALGQGPEFLTYFQNEAQLDKSGLPSDRFFAERPEGSVSTLKIQRTQQEDSAVYLCASSLVSGKQPQHFGDGTRLSIL.

The gene calls are TRBV7-2 and TRBJ2-5, with D perhaps matching TRBD2 (6 bases). Germline V gives CDR1 SGHTA, CDR2 FQGNSA. The V end was cut by 5 bases, the J end by 1 base, with 17 bases between. The CDR3 spans 16 residues. Here the CDR3 DNA reads TGTGCCAGCAGCCTAGGGGTCTGGACTATCCAAGAGACCCAGTACTTC. Translating it yields CASSLGVWTIQETQYF.

The V and J genes are TRBV4-2 and TRBJ2-1; the match to TRBD2 covers 11 bases. Germline V CDR1 and CDR2: LGHNA, YNFKEQ. V lost 3 bases to trimming and J lost 12 bases; unmatched junction nucleotides: 25. The CDR3 has 20 residues. As DNA, the CDR3 is TGTGCCAGCAGCCACCTCCGTGGGGAGACTAGCGGGAAATCGGCGTGGGGGCAGTTCTTC. This gives the protein CASSHLRGETSGKSAWGQFF.

This chain joins TRBV27 and TRBJ2-1; 9 nucleotides match TRBD1. V lost 5 bases to trimming and J lost 8 bases; unmatched junction nucleotides: 13. The V gene's germline CDR1 is MNHEY and CDR2 SMNVEV (reference sequence). The CDR3 spans 16 residues. The CDR3 DNA reads TGTGCCAGCAGTAACCTTGCCCCACAGGGGGCCCATGAGCAGTTCTTC. Its translation is CASSNLAPQGAHEQFF.

V usage is TRBV4-2 and J usage is TRBJ1-2; possible D gene TRBD1, 6 bases. V was cut by 1 base and J by 7 bases, with 22 bases left in between. The CDR3 is made up of 17 amino acids. The V gene's germline CDR1 is LGHNA and CDR2 YNFKEQ. CDR3 sequence (DNA): TGTGCCAGCAGCCAAGGGGCAGGGGCTCGAGTTTCGTTTGGCTACACCTTC. Translated, it gives CASSQGAGARVSFGYTF.

The rearrangement links TRBV6-5 to TRBJ1-2; 8 bases match TRBD1. Germline lookup yields CDR1 MNHEY and CDR2 SVGAGI. With 5 bases clipped from V and 5 bases from J, the junction kept 4 bases outside the gene matches. This CDR3 has 13 amino acids. The CDR3 is CASSEDRAYGYTF. The CDR3, as DNA: TGTGCCAGCAGTGAGGACAGGGCTTATGGCTACACCTTC.

The chain uses TRBV7-9 and TRBJ2-7; weak D call: TRBD2 (5 bases). With 6 bases removed from V and 5 bases from J, the gap between germline ends came to 14 bases. This CDR3 contains 13 residues. Germline CDR1 SEHNR, CDR2 FQNEAQ (reference sequence). The CDR3 loop is CASSQEAAHEQYF. The CDR3 DNA is TGTGCCAGCAGTCAGGAGGCAGCCCACGAGCAGTACTTC. Together with reference TRBV7-9 and TRBJ2-7, the CDR3 gives the full variable domain: DTGVSQNPRHKITKRGQNVTFRCDPISEHNRLYWYRQTLGQGPEFLTYFQNEAQLEKSRLLSDRFSAERPKGSFSTLEIQRTEQGDSAMYLCASSQEAAHEQYFGPGTRLTVT.

This sequence joins TRBV7-9 and TRBJ2-5; 7 bases agree with TRBD2. The J call may be faulty, since TRBJ2-7 better matches the DNA end. Germline V gene data show CDR1 as SEHNR and CDR2 as FQNEAQ (reference sequence). The CDR3 has 12 amino acids. CDR3: CASSGLGYEQYF. In nucleotides, the CDR3 is TGTGCCAGCAGCGGACTAGGCTACGAGCAGTACTTC.

This clone was counted only a few times. V is TRBV27 and J is TRBJ2-5; 7 bases match TRBD2. CDR1 MNHEY and CDR2 SMNVEV come from the germline V gene (reference sequence). CDR3 length: 15 residues. J was trimmed by 6 bases and V by 2 bases; bases with no gene match: 9. The CDR3 reads CASSLIGTGLKTQYF. The CDR3 nucleotides are TGTGCCAGCAGTTTAATCGGGACGGGACTAAAGACCCAGTACTTC.

This clone was counted a few times. The V and J genes are TRBV6-5 and TRBJ1-2; a weak D match, TRBD1 (5 bases). Germline V gene data show CDR1 as MNHEY and CDR2 as SVGAGI. The CDR3 length is 11 residues. Trimming stripped 5 bases from V and 8 bases from J, with 9 bases between. For the CDR3, the DNA is TGTGCCAGCAGTGAAGGGGAGGGCTACACCTTC. This encodes CASSEGEGYTF.

There are many counts of this clone. V usage is TRBV4-1 and J usage is TRBJ2-7, with D tentatively TRBD1 or TRBD2 (5 bases each). The length of the CDR3 is 15 residues. The ends were cut back, 2 bases at V and 1 base at J, with 12 bases in the middle. In germline, CDR1 is MGHRA, CDR2 YSYEKL. CDR3 in amino acids: CASSQQPGPSYEQYF. The CDR3 nucleotides are TGCGCCAGCAGCCAACAACCGGGACCTTCCTACGAGCAGTACTTC.

This clone is medium-sized. The genes are TRBV6-5 and TRBJ1-2; D may be TRBD1 (6 bases). Germline assignment: CDR1 MNHEY and CDR2 SVGAGI. This CDR3 has 13 amino acids. Trimming stripped 2 bases from V and 6 bases from J, with 10 bases between. The CDR3, as DNA: TGTGCCAGCAGTTACGGGGGGCTCGATGGCTACACCTTC. Its protein is CASSYGGLDGYTF.

The chain couples TRBV28 to TRBJ2-5; TRBD2 might be the D (7 bases). This CDR3 is 15 amino acids long. The germline CDR1 and CDR2 sequences are MDHEN and SYDVKM. V gave up 3 bases and J gave up 11 bases, with 22 bases separating them. For the CDR3, the DNA is TGTGCCAGCAGTTTCAGGCAGGGACTAAGGGGGGAGCAGTACTTC. This sequence encodes CASSFRQGLRGEQYF.

The genes are TRBV7-9 and TRBJ2-2; D perhaps matches TRBD2 (6 bases). V was shortened by 6 bases and J by 2 bases, with 16 bases between the two germline ends. The CDR3 has 16 residues. CDR1 and CDR2 from the germline V gene are SEHNR and FQNEAQ (reference sequence). In DNA form, the CDR3 reads TGTGCCAGCAGATCCTACTTGGGACTCAACACCGGGGAGCTGTTTTTT. Its translation is CASRSYLGLNTGELFF. Complete variable domain (other parts from reference TRBV7-9 and TRBJ2-2): DTGVSQNPRHKITKRGQNVTFRCDPISEHNRLYWYRQTLGQGPEFLTYFQNEAQLEKSRLLSDRFSAERPKGSFSTLEIQRTEQGDSAMYLCASRSYLGLNTGELFFGEGSRLTVL.

This clone is deemed medium-sized. DNA for the CDR3: TGTGCCAGCAGCCAAGATCGTCAGGGAGGGCTAGATGGCTACACCTTC. It translates to CASSQDRQGGLDGYTF. The rearrangement uses TRBV4-2 and TRBJ1-2; D might be TRBD1 (5 bases). V was trimmed by 0 bases and J by 6 bases, leaving 17 bases between them. The CDR3 has 16 residues. Germline V gene data show CDR1 as LGHNA and CDR2 as YNFKEQ.

The rearrangement links TRBV9 to TRBJ1-1, with D tentatively TRBD1 (5 bases). V dropped 3 bases and J dropped 3 bases, with 12 bases sitting between them. Germline V gene data show CDR1 as SGDLS and CDR2 as YYNGEE. The CDR3 covers 14 residues. The CDR3 nucleotides read TGTGCCAGCAGCGCCGGGACTCTGGACACTGAAGCTTTCTTT. Protein sequence: CASSAGTLDTEAFF.

The chain has TRBV6-5 and TRBJ2-1, with 9 positions matching TRBD1. Germline V CDR1 and CDR2: MNHEY, SVGAGI. This CDR3 contains 15 residues. With V trimmed by 6 bases and J by 2 bases, 5 bases remained unmatched. The CDR3 region has the DNA TGTGCCAGCAGCTTACAGGGGGCGGCCTACAATGAGCAGTTCTTC. Translation: CASSLQGAAYNEQFF.

The genes are TRBV5-4 and TRBJ2-7; TRBD2 matches 10 bases. This CDR3 spans 16 amino acids. Unmatched junction bases numbered 12, after V lost 4 bases and J lost 5 bases. Germline assignment: CDR1 SGHNT and CDR2 YYREEE (reference sequence). The CDR3 coding sequence is TGTGCCAGCAGCCCCCGCGGTTCTAGCGGGAGCGACGAGCAGTACTTC. As protein: CASSPRGSSGSDEQYF. Combining the CDR3 with reference TRBV5-4 and TRBJ2-7 gives the whole variable domain ETGVTQSPTHLIKTRGQQVTLRCSSQSGHNTVSWYQQALGQGPQFIFQYYREEENGRGNFPPRFSGLQFPNYSSELNVNALELDDSALYLCASSPRGSSGSDEQYFGPGTRLTVT.

This sequence joins TRBV6-1 and TRBJ2-1, with 7 bases lining up with TRBD2. CDR3 length: 15 amino acids. J was trimmed by 0 bases and V by 8 bases; bases with no gene match: 7. CDR1 is MNHNS, CDR2 SASEGT, per germline. CDR3 region: CASGAGVSSYNEQFF. In DNA form, the CDR3 reads TGTGCCAGCGGGGCGGGGGTAAGCTCCTACAATGAGCAGTTCTTC.

By share, this clone counts as medium-sized. The V and J genes are TRBV27 and TRBJ2-1, with D perhaps TRBD2 (6 bases). Trimming removed 10 bases from V and 7 bases from J, with 17 bases in between. This CDR3 contains 13 residues. Per the germline V gene, CDR1 is MNHEY and CDR2 is SMNVEV (reference sequence). CDR3: CATEGFGTNEQFF. CDR3 bases: TGTGCCACCGAGGGGTTTGGGACTAATGAGCAGTTCTTC.

The J gene is TRBJ1-5, the V gene TRBV19; perhaps TRBD1 as D (5 bases). The CDR3 totals 12 residues. Germline V lookup: CDR1 LNHDA, CDR2 SQIVND (reference sequence). Trimming removed 10 bases at V and 7 bases at J, with 14 bases between. The CDR3 here is CATDSTRQPQHF. DNA for the CDR3: TGTGCCACCGACAGTACCCGGCAGCCCCAGCATTTT. The variable domain in full, with the rest retrieved from reference TRBV19 and TRBJ1-5, is DGGITQSPKYLFRKEGQNVTLSCEQNLNHDAMYWYRQDPGQGLRLIYYSQIVNDFQKGDIAEGYSVSREKKESFPLTVTSAQKNPTAFYLCATDSTRQPQHFGDGTRLSIL.

This clone was detected only a few times. The V and J genes are TRBV7-9 and TRBJ2-7; 10 bases line up with TRBD2. The CDR3 has 16 residues. Germline V lookup: CDR1 SEHNR, CDR2 FQNEAQ (reference sequence). After removal of 5 bases from V and 4 bases from J, the junction contained 11 bases not matched to a gene. The CDR3 DNA reads TGTGCCAGCAGCCCGGCGGGGCTAGCGGGAGTTTACGAGCAGTACTTC. It codes for CASSPAGLAGVYEQYF.

V gene TRBV2 combines with J gene TRBJ1-6; D gene ambiguous. V dropped 3 bases and J dropped 1 base, with 10 bases sitting between them. The germline V gene encodes CDR1 SNHLY and CDR2 FYNNEI. The CDR3 runs to 16 residues. The CDR3 nucleotides read TGTGCCAGCAGTGAGATGGGGAGTTCCTATAATTCACCCCTCCACTTT. It codes for CASSEMGSSYNSPLHF. Complete variable domain (other parts from reference TRBV2 and TRBJ1-6): EPEVTQTPSHQVTQMGQEVILRCVPISNHLYFYWYRQILGQKVEFLVSFYNNEISEKSEIFDDQFSVERPDGSNFTLKIRSTKLEDSAMYFCASSEMGSSYNSPLHFGNGTRLTVT.

Concerning this clone itself: This specimen includes other DNA sequences encoding the same CDR3. The rearrangement uses TRBV9 and TRBJ2-7; 7 nucleotides agree with TRBD1. This CDR3 is built from 15 residues. V trimming: 2 bases; J trimming: 7 bases; junction bases outside the gene matches: 12. CDR1 is SGDLS and CDR2 is YYNGEE in the germline V gene. This CDR3 reads CASSVTGTDFEEQYF. The DNA of the CDR3 is TGTGCCAGCAGCGTTACCGGGACAGACTTTGAGGAGCAGTACTTC.

This clone was counted between two and nine times. The gene calls are TRBV9 and TRBJ2-1; D is undetermined. Germline values: CDR1 SGDLS, CDR2 YYNGEE. This CDR3 is 12 amino acids long. Trimming cost V 0 bases and J 3 bases, with 1 base left between them. The CDR3 DNA reads TGTGCCAGCAGCGTAGGCTACAATGAGCAGTTCTTC. It translates to CASSVGYNEQFF.

This clone is medium-sized by share. The chain combines TRBV27 with TRBJ2-7, with 8 bases identical to TRBD1. The length of the CDR3 is 16 residues. The V segment lost 3 bases and the J segment 5 bases; nucleotides outside the gene matches: 12. CDR1 and CDR2 (germline): MNHEY, SMNVEV (reference sequence). CDR3 DNA sequence: TGTGCCAGCAGTTTTGTCGCCGGGACAGGTTGGGACGAGCAGTACTTC. Protein sequence: CASSFVAGTGWDEQYF.